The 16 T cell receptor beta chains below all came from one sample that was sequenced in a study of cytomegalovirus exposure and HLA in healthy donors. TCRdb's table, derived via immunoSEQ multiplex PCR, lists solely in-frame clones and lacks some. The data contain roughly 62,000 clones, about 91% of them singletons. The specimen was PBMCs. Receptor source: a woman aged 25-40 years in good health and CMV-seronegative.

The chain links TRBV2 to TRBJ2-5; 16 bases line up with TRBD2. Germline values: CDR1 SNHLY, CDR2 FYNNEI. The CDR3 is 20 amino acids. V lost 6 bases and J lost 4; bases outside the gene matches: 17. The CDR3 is CASSPQAPGTSGRAGETQYF. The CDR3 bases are TGTGCCAGCAGCCCACAAGCCCCCGGGACTAGCGGGAGGGCCGGAGAGACCCAGTACTTC. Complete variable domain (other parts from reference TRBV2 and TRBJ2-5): EPEVTQTPSHQVTQMGQEVILRCVPISNHLYFYWYRQILGQKVEFLVSFYNNEISEKSEIFDDQFSVERPDGSNFTLKIRSTKLEDSAMYFCASSPQAPGTSGRAGETQYFGPGTRLLVL.

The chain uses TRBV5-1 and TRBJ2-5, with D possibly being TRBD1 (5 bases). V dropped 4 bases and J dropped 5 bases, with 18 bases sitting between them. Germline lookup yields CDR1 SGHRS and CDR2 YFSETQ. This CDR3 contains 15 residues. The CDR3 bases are TGCGCCAGCAGCCCCCTAGTGGGGCAGGACGAGACCCAGTACTTC. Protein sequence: CASSPLVGQDETQYF.

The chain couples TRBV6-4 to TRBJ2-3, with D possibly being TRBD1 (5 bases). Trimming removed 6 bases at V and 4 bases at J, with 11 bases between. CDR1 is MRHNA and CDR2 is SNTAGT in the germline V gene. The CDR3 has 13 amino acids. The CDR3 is CASRYQGPDTQYF. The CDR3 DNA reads TGTGCCAGCAGGTATCAGGGTCCAGATACGCAGTATTTT.

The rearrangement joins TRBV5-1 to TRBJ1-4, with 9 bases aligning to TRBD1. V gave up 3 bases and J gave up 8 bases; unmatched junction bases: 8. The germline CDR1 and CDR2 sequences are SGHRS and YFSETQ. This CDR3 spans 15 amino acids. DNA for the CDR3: TGCGCCAGCAGCTGGGGGGACAGGGAACGCGAAAAACTGTTTTTT. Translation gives CASSWGDREREKLFF.

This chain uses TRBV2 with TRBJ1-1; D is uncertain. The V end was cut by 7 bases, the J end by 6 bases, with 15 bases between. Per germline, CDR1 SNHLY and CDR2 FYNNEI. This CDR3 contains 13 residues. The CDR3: CASTITVHAEAFF. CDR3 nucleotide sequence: TGTGCCAGCACGATCACAGTTCACGCTGAAGCTTTCTTT.

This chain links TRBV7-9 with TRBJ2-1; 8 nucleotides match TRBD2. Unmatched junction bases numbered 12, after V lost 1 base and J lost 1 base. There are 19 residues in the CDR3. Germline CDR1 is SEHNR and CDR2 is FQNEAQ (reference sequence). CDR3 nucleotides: TGTGCCAGCAGCTTAGGGCGGGGACTTCGCGGGAGGTCCTACAATGAGCAGTTCTTC. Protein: CASSLGRGLRGRSYNEQFF.

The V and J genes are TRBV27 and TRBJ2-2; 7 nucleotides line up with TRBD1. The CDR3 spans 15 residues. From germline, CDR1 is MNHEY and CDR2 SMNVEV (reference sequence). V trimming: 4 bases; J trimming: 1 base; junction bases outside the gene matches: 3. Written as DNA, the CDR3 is TGTGCCAGCAGTTGGGACAGATTGAACACCGGGGAGCTGTTTTTT. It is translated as CASSWDRLNTGELFF.

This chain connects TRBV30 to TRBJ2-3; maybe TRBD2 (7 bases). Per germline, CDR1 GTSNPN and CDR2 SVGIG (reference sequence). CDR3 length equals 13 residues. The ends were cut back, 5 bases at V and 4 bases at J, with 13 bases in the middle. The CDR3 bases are TGTGCCTGGTCTACGGGGGGCTCAGATACGCAGTATTTT. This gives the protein CAWSTGGSDTQYF.

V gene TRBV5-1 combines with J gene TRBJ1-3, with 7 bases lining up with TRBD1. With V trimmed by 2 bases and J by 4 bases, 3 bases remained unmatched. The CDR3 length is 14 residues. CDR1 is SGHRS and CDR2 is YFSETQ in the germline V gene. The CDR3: CASSLWTGGNTIYF. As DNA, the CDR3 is TGCGCCAGCAGCTTATGGACAGGCGGAAACACCATATATTTT.

The DNA of the CDR3 is TGCGCCAGCAGCCAACCGGGGAGGTCGAGGGGACAGCCCCAGCATTTT. Protein: CASSQPGRSRGQPQHF. The V and J genes are TRBV4-1 and TRBJ1-5; a weak D match, TRBD1 (5 bases). Trimming stripped 2 bases from V and 7 bases from J, with 18 bases between. This CDR3 has 16 residues. Per germline, CDR1 MGHRA and CDR2 YSYEKL.

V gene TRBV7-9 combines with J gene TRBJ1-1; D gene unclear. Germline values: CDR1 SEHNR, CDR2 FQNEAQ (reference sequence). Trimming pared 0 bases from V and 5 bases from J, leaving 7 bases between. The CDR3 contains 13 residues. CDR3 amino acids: CASSLAPGTEAFF. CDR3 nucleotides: TGTGCCAGCAGCTTAGCCCCGGGGACTGAAGCTTTCTTT.

This CDR3 is CASSSPILYEQYF. The DNA of the CDR3 is TGTGCCAGCAGTTCCCCAATCCTATACGAGCAGTACTTC. The chain uses TRBV28 and TRBJ2-7, with D unclear. The CDR3 runs 13 residues. Germline-derived CDR1 and CDR2 are MDHEN and SYDVKM. Trimming shortened V by 4 bases and J by 4 bases, and 11 bases separated the two germline ends.

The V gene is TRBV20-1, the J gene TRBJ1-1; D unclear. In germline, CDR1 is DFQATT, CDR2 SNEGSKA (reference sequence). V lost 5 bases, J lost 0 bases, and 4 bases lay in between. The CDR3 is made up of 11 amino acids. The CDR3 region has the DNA TGCAGTGCTGTAGTGAACACTGAAGCTTTCTTT. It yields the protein CSAVVNTEAFF.

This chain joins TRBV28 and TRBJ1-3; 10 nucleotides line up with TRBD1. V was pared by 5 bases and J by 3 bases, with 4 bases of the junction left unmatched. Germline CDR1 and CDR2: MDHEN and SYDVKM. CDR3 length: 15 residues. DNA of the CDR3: TGTGCCAGCAGTGATGGACAGGGGGTTGGAAACACCATATATTTT. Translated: CASSDGQGVGNTIYF.

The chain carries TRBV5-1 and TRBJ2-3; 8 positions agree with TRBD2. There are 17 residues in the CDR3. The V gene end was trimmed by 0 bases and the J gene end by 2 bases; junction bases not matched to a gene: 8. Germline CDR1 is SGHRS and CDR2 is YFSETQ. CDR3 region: CASSLEWLAGLTDTQYF. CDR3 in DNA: TGCGCCAGCAGCTTGGAGTGGTTAGCGGGACTCACAGATACGCAGTATTTT.

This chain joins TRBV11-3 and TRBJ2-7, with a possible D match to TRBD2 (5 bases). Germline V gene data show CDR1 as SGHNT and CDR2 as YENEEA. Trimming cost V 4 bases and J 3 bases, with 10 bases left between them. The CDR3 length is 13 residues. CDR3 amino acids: CASSSMRDYEQYF. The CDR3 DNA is TGTGCCAGCAGCTCTATGAGGGACTACGAGCAGTACTTC.